The entry that follows covers one T cell receptor (beta chain) sequence. The table came from immunoSEQ multiplex PCR; TCRdb's copy has only in-frame clones and leaves some out. The sample includes around 80,000 clones, roughly 98% of them seen just once. The data originate from a study of technical replicates of blood from several donors. Trimming removed 5 bases from V and 5 bases from J, with 12 bases in between. The CDR3 has 13 amino acids. Germline CDR1 and CDR2: SGHVS and FQNEAQ. V and J are TRBV7-8 and TRBJ1-1, with D perhaps TRBD1 (6 bases). The receptor's source is a human donor in good health. Sequencing used T cells isolated from PBMCs. CDR3 sequence: CASSGQIGTEAFF. As DNA, the CDR3 is TGTGCCAGCAGCGGACAGATAGGGACTGAAGCTTTCTTT. The full variable domain, in which reference TRBV7-8 and TRBJ1-1 provide the parts outside the CDR3, is GAGVSQSPRYKVAKRGQDVALRCDPISGHVSLFWYQQALGQGPEFLTYFQNEAQLDKSGLPSDRFFAERPEGSVSTLKIQRTQQEDSAVYLCASSGQIGTEAFFGQGTRLTVV.